This T cell receptor (beta chain) was sequenced for a study of spatial heterogeneity in lung cancer. Using its own MiXCR run on the 5' RACE reads, TCRdb lists one record per CDR3 protein. The repertoire holds nearly 25,000 distinct CDR3 sequences, with 8.8% as singletons. This sample's time point: sample taken at primary tumor resection. Researchers sequenced whole RNA taken from tumor, nontumor lung or frozen PBMC without sorting. The ends were cut back, 8 bases at V and 3 bases at J, with 22 bases in the middle. This CDR3 is built from 16 residues. Germline V gene sequence: CDR1 MDHEN, CDR2 SYDVKM. Study-level findings and limits: Ubiquitous nonsynonymous mutations were tracked by counts of ubiquitous expanded TCRs, and regional ones by counts of regional expanded TCRs. Tumor mutation count correlated with how many alpha and beta TCRs expanded intratumorally.

This clonotype was seen repeatedly, ten times or more. Its specificity is not known. This sample comprised lung tumor tissue, obtained at surgery. The J gene is TRBJ1-2, the V gene TRBV28; D might be TRBD1 (5 bases). This TCR came from a male donor with early-stage non-small cell lung cancer. This chain's CDR3 is CASARTRGTGDYGYTF. In DNA form, the CDR3 reads TGTGCCAGCGCCCGAACCCGCGGGACGGGAGACTATGGCTACACCTTC.